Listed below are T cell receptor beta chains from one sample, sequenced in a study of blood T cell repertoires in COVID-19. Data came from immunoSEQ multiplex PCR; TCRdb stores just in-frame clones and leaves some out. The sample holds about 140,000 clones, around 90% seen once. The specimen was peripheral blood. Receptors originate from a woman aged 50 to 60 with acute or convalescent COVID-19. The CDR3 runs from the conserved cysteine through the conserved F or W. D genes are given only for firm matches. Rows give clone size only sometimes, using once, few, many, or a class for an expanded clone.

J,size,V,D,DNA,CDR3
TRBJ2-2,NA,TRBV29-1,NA,TGCAGCGTTGGCAAGGGGGTGATCGCCGGGGAGCTGTTTTTT,CSVGKGVIAGELFF
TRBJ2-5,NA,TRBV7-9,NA,TGTGCCAGCAGCTCGGACTGGGCTCCGAAGACCCAGTACTTC,CASSSDWAPKTQYF
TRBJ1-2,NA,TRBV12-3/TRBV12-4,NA,TGTGCCAGCAGTCTGTTACAGGGCCATGGCTACACCTTC,CASSLLQGHGYTF
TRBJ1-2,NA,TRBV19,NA,TGTGCCAGTAGTTCCTCCCCTCTAGTGTTCTACACCTTC,CASSSSPLVFYTF
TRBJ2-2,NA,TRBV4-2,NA,TGTGCCAGCAGCCAAGACCCCAGGACAGCCGGGGAGCTGTTTTTT,CASSQDPRTAGELFF
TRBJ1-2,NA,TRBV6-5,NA,TGTGCCAGCAGGAATGACAGGAACTATGGCTACACCTTC,CASRNDRNYGYTF
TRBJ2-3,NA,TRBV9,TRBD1,TGTGCCAGCAGCAGGGAGCCCCGCACAGGGGGCGGCACAGATACGCAGTATTTT,CASSREPRTGGGTDTQYF
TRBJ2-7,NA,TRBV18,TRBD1,TGTGCCAGCTCACCCTCTCAACAGGGGTCCTACGAGCAGTACTTC,CASSPSQQGSYEQYF
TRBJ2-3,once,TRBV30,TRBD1,TGTGCCTGGAGTGTAAGGGGGCCCGGGGATACGCAGTATTTT,CAWSVRGPGDTQYF
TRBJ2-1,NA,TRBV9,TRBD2,TGTGCCAGCACTAACATGCCGGGACTAGCGTCCTACAATGAGCAGTTCTTC,CASTNMPGLASYNEQFF
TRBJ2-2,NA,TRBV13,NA,TGTGCCAGCAGCTACATGAACACCGGGGAGCTGTTTTTT,CASSYMNTGELFF
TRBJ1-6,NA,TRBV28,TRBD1,TGTGCCAGCAGCCGCAGGACAGGGCACTATTCACCCCTCCACTTT,CASSRRTGHYSPLHF
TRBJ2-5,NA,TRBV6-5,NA,TGTGCCAGCAGTTTACTAACGGCCGCGGGAGAGACCCAGTACTTC,CASSLLTAAGETQYF
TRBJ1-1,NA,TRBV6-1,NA,TGTGCCAGCAGTGAAGAGCTACAGGGTGTTGAAGCTTTCTTT,CASSEELQGVEAFF
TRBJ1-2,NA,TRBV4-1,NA,TGCGCCAGCAGCCAAGCCCTTACACCCTCCTTCCGCTACACCTTC,CASSQALTPSFRYTF
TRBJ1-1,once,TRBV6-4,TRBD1,TGTGCCAGCACCCGGGACAGGGGTGCCACTGAAGCTTTCTTT,CASTRDRGATEAFF
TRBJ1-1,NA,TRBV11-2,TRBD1,TGTGCCAGCAGCCAGGAACAGGGGGCTAGGCCTGAAGCTTTCTTT,CASSQEQGARPEAFF
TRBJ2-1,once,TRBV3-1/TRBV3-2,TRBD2,TGTGCCAGCAGCCCAGGGATACTAGCGGGTGGCCCCCTACCCAATGAGCAGTTCTTC,CASSPGILAGGPLPNEQFF
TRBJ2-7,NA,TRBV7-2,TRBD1,TGTGCCAGCAGCAGCAGCCGGGACAGTCACTACGAGCAGTACTTC,CASSSSRDSHYEQYF
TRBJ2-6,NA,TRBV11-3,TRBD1,TGTGCCAGCAGCCCTACAACAGGGGCTGGGGCCAACGTCCTGACTTTC,CASSPTTGAGANVLTF
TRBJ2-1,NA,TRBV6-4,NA,TGTGCCAGCAGCCCCCAGGGGGGAGCCTACAATGAGCAGTTCTTC,CASSPQGGAYNEQFF
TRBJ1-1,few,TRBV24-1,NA,TGTGCCACCAGTGCCCTCACAACGGGGGATGTTTTCTTT,CATSALTTGDVFF
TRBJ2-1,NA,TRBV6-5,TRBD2,TGTGCCAGCAGTTTAGCGGGAGTTGGGAATGAGCAGTTCTTC,CASSLAGVGNEQFF
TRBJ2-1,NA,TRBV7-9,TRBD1,TGTGCCAGCAGCTTAGCAGGATGGACAGGCAATGAGCAGTTCTTC,CASSLAGWTGNEQFF
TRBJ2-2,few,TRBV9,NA,TGTGCCAGCAGCCCCCGGCAGGCCCCGAACACCGGGGAGCTGTTTTTT,CASSPRQAPNTGELFF
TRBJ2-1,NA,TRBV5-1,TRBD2,TGCGCCAGCAGCTTGGTTGCGGGAGAGGATGAGCAGTTCTTC,CASSLVAGEDEQFF
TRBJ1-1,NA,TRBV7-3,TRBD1,TGTGCCAGCAGCTCTCAGGGGGACACTGAAGCTTTCTTT,CASSSQGDTEAFF
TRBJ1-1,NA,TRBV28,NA,TGTGCCAGCAGTTTCAGGGGAGGGATCACTGAAGCTTTCTTT,CASSFRGGITEAFF
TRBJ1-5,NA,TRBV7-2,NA,TGTGCCAGCAGTCTAATCACAGGGTTACGAAATCAGCCCCAGCATTTT,CASSLITGLRNQPQHF
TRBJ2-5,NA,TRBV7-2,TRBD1,TGTGCCAGCAGCCCCCGACAGGGTGGGGAGACCCAGTACTTC,CASSPRQGGETQYF
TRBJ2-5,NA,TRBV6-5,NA,TGTGCCAGCAGTTACTCGACAGGCCTAGGGGAGACCCAGTACTTC,CASSYSTGLGETQYF
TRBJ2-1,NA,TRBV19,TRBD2,TGTGCCAGTAGTCTTAGCGGGGGAGTAAACAATGAGCAGTTCTTC,CASSLSGGVNNEQFF
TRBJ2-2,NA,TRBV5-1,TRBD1,TGCGCCAGCAGCTATTATTCCGGGACAGGGAACCCCGGGGAGCTGTTTTTT,CASSYYSGTGNPGELFF
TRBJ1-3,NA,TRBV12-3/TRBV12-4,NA,TGTGCCAGCAGTTTCTATGGAAACACCATATATTTT,CASSFYGNTIYF
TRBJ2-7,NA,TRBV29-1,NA,TGCAGCGTTAGTAACCGCGGGTCACAGGGCGAGCAGTACTTC,CSVSNRGSQGEQYF
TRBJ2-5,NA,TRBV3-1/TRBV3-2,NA,TGTGCCAGCAGCCAAGATCTCGGGCAGGGTGCAGAGACCCAGTACTTC,CASSQDLGQGAETQYF
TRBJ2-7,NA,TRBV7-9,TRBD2,TGTGCCAGCAGCTTAGGGGGTAGCGGGGCCTACGAGCAGTACTTC,CASSLGGSGAYEQYF
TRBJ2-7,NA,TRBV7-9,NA,TGTGCCAGCAGCTTAGAGGTGGGGCCGACTTACGACGAGCAGTACTTC,CASSLEVGPTYDEQYF
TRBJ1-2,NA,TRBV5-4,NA,TGTGCCAGCAGCCTCGGAGGATCTTATGGCTACACCTTC,CASSLGGSYGYTF
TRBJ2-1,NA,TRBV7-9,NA,TGTGCCAGCAGACCATCGCGGGGTAGCTCGGGGAATGAGCAGTTCTTC,CASRPSRGSSGNEQFF
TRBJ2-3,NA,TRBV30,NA,TGTGCCTGGGCTCCGGGAGCCGCCATCCAAGATACGCAGTATTTT,CAWAPGAAIQDTQYF
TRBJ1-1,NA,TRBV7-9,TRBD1,TGTGCCAGCAGCTTAGGACAGGGGGGTAACACTGAAGCTTTCTTT,CASSLGQGGNTEAFF
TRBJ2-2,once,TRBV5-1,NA,TGCGCCAGCAGCTTGGGGGCGGGGTCGAACACCGGGGAGCTGTTTTTT,CASSLGAGSNTGELFF
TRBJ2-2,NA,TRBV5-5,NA,TGTGCCAGCAGCTTGCCAGGGGAGCTGTTTTTT,CASSLPGELFF
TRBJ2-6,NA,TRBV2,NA,TGTGCCAGCAGAACCCGGAGCTCTGGGGCCAACGTCCTGACTTTC,CASRTRSSGANVLTF
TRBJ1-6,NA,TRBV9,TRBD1,TGTGCCAGCAGCGGTCCAGGGGGCGCGGGGAATTCACCCCTCCACTTT,CASSGPGGAGNSPLHF
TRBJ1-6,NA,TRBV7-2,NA,TGTGCCAGCAGCTTAGCGGAAGGCAGGGTCAATTCACCCCTCCACTTT,CASSLAEGRVNSPLHF
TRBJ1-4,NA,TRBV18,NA,TGTGCCAGCTCACAGGGGACTAATGAAAAACTGTTTTTT,CASSQGTNEKLFF
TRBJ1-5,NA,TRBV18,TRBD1,TGTGCCAGCTCAGGACAGGTTAGCAATCAGCCCCAGCATTTT,CASSGQVSNQPQHF
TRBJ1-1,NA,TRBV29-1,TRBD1,TGCAGCGCCACACAGGGGGCCCACACTGAAGCTTTCTTT,CSATQGAHTEAFF
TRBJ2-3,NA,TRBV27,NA,TGTGCCAGCAGCCACGTACTAGCAGGCGGCACAGATACGCAGTATTTT,CASSHVLAGGTDTQYF
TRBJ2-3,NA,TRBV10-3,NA,TGTGCCATCAGTTTGGAGACAGCAAGCACAGATACGCAGTATTTT,CAISLETASTDTQYF
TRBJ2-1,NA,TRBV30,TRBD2,TGTGCCTGGAGGAGGCCGCCGGGGGGAAATGAGCAGTTCTTC,CAWRRPPGGNEQFF
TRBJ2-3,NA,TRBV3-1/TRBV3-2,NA,TGTGCCAGCAGCCAAGCACAGCCTCTGGATACGCAGTATTTT,CASSQAQPLDTQYF